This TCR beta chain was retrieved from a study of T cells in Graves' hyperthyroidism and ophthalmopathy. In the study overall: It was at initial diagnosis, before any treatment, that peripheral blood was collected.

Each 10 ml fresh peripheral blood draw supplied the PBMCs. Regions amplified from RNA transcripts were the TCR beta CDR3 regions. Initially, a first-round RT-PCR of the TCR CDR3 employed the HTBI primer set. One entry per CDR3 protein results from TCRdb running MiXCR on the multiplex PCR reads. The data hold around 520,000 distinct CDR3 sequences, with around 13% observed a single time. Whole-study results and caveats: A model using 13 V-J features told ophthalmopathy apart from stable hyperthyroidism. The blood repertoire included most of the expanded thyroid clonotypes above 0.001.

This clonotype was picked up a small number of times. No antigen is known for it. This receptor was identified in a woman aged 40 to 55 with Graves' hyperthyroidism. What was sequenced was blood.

The CDR3: CASSQPTGVSNQPQHF. DNA for the CDR3: TGTGCCAGCAGCCAACCCACAGGTGTTAGCAATCAGCCCCAGCATTTT. This chain uses TRBV3-1 with TRBJ1-5; D may be TRBD1 (5 bases). CDR1 is LGHDT, CDR2 YNNKEL, per germline (reference sequence). The CDR3 has 16 residues. V was pared by 2 bases and J by 0 bases, with 11 bases between.